This T cell receptor (beta chain) derives from a study of control samples from healthy donors and cancer patients. CDR1 is SGHRS and CDR2 is YFSETQ in the germline V gene. The CDR3 sequence is 16 residues long. The V gene lost 4 bases and the J gene lost 1 base, with 17 bases spanning the gap. Sequenced by immunoSEQ multiplex PCR; TCRdb stores in-frame clones only, minus some. The sample lists about 100,000 clones; approximately 84% were seen once. This clonotype was obtained from a woman aged 45-60 years in good health. The sample taken for sequencing was blood. V gene TRBV5-1 combines with J gene TRBJ1-1; no clear D gene. CDR3 DNA sequence: TGCGCCAGCAGCCCACGGGCAGGTCGCGGGAACACTGAAGCTTTCTTT. It encodes CASSPRAGRGNTEAFF.